Presented here are 12 T cell receptor beta chains from one specimen sequenced in a study of T cells after yellow fever vaccination. TCRdb re-called the 5' RACE reads with MiXCR, one entry per CDR3 protein. The sample includes a few hundred thousand distinct CDR3 sequences, roughly 7% of them seen just once. The sample in question was PBMCs, obtained about 41 days after the first yellow fever vaccination. Receptors were obtained from a man between 18 and 29 years old who received the YFV17D yellow fever vaccine.

The V gene is TRBV11-2, the J gene TRBJ2-6, with D perhaps TRBD2 (6 bases). This CDR3 has 19 amino acids. Germline lookup yields CDR1 SGHAT and CDR2 FQNNGV. V lost 7 bases to trimming and J lost 0 bases, with 22 bases between them. CDR3 amino acids: CASIPTRGLSSSGANVLTF. In DNA form, the CDR3 reads TGTGCCAGCATCCCCACGCGGGGACTGTCGAGCTCTGGGGCCAACGTCCTGACTTTC.

V gene TRBV2 combines with J gene TRBJ1-1, with D perhaps matching TRBD1 (5 bases). Deletions cut 7 bases from V and 1 base from J, with 22 bases between. The CDR3 sequence is 17 residues long. CDR1 and CDR2 from the germline V gene are SNHLY and FYNNEI. CDR3 residues: CASTTHRGAMRNTEAFF. The CDR3 bases are TGTGCCAGCACCACTCATCGGGGCGCGATGAGGAACACTGAAGCTTTCTTT.

This clonotype was seen a few times. The genes are TRBV2 and TRBJ1-1; no definite D call. The germline CDR1 and CDR2 sequences are SNHLY and FYNNEI. This CDR3 spans 13 amino acids. Trimming took 6 bases from V and 1 from J, leaving 9 bases between them. The CDR3 coding sequence is TGTGCCAGCAGGCTTTCGAGGAACACTGAAGCTTTCTTT. Encoded protein: CASRLSRNTEAFF.

The sample holds a few counts of this clonotype. This sequence joins TRBV28 and TRBJ2-3, with D perhaps matching TRBD1 (6 bases). V dropped 3 bases and J dropped 0 bases, with 19 bases sitting between them. Germline CDR1 reads MDHEN; CDR2 reads SYDVKM. The CDR3 is 18 amino acids. The CDR3 here is CASSFSYTGTRSTDTQYF. DNA for the CDR3: TGTGCCAGCAGTTTCTCTTATACCGGGACACGTAGCACAGATACGCAGTATTTT.

This clonotype was observed a handful of times. The chain has TRBV6-2 or TRBV6-3 and TRBJ2-3; the match to TRBD1 covers 8 bases. V was clipped by 6 bases and J by 3 bases; unmatched bases: 11. The CDR3 runs 16 residues. CDR1 MNHEY and CDR2 SVGEGT come from the germline V gene. CDR3 in amino acids: CASSYGGTGNTDTQYF. The CDR3 nucleotides are TGTGCCAGCAGCTATGGGGGGACAGGAAATACAGATACGCAGTATTTT.

The V gene is TRBV5-1, the J gene TRBJ1-4; D unclear. This CDR3 has 15 amino acids. V was cut by 6 bases and J by 6 bases, with 18 bases left in between. CDR1 is SGHRS and CDR2 is YFSETQ in the germline V gene. CDR3 DNA: TGCGCCAGCACCAAGAATCGGGCCGGAGATGAAAAACTGTTTTTT. Its translation is CASTKNRAGDEKLFF. Using reference TRBV5-1 and TRBJ1-4 for the parts outside the CDR3, the full variable domain is KAGVTQTPRYLIKTRGQQVTLSCSPISGHRSVSWYQQTPGQGLQFLFEYFSETQRNKGNFPGRFSGRQFSNSRSEMNVSTLELGDSALYLCASTKNRAGDEKLFFGSGTQLSVL.

The sample holds one count of this clonotype. The chain joins TRBV7-9 to TRBJ2-1, with 11 bases matching TRBD1. The CDR3 contains 16 residues. The junction had 7 bases not matched to a gene; V was cut back by 6 bases and J by 3 bases. Germline CDR1 SEHNR, CDR2 FQNEAQ (reference sequence). The CDR3 here is CASSPDRGLFYNEQFF. Here the CDR3 DNA reads TGTGCCAGCAGTCCGGACAGGGGGCTGTTCTACAATGAGCAGTTCTTC.

A few counts support this clonotype. The rearrangement uses TRBV7-9 and TRBJ1-1; 7 bases match TRBD1. Germline CDR1 reads SEHNR; CDR2 reads FQNEAQ (reference sequence). The CDR3 totals 16 residues. J was trimmed by 5 bases and V by 5 bases; bases with no gene match: 14. For the CDR3, the DNA is TGTGCCAGCAGCCCACCGTGGACAGGCCATGGTACTGAAGCTTTCTTT. It yields the protein CASSPPWTGHGTEAFF.

This clonotype was counted many times. V gene TRBV12-3 or TRBV12-4 combines with J gene TRBJ2-5, with D maybe TRBD1 (6 bases). This CDR3 is built from 13 residues. Trimming took off 5 bases at V and 3 bases at J, with 10 bases between the two ends. Here the CDR3 reads CASSPWTEETQYF. DNA of the CDR3: TGTGCCAGCAGTCCTTGGACAGAAGAGACCCAGTACTTC.

This clonotype was recorded at least ten times. The V gene is TRBV5-6, the J gene TRBJ1-1, with D perhaps TRBD1 (5 bases). Trimming stripped 6 bases from V and 4 bases from J, with 16 bases between. CDR1 is SGHDT, CDR2 YYEEEE, per germline. There are 14 residues in the CDR3. The CDR3 nucleotides read TGTGCCAGCACTCCCGACGGGGGAGTCACTGAAGCTTTCTTT. It encodes CASTPDGGVTEAFF.

V and J are TRBV11-1 and TRBJ1-1; 7 positions match TRBD1. This CDR3 contains 14 residues. The V segment lost 5 bases and the J segment 1 base; nucleotides outside the gene matches: 4. Germline CDR1 is SGHAT and CDR2 is FQDESV (reference sequence). Here the CDR3 DNA reads TGTGCCAGCAGCCAACGGACAGGGAACACTGAAGCTTTCTTT. This encodes CASSQRTGNTEAFF.

This chain links TRBV9 with TRBJ2-1; 10 bases are shared with TRBD2. The junction had 3 bases not matched to a gene; V was cut back by 2 bases and J by 4 bases. The germline CDR1 and CDR2 sequences are SGDLS and YYNGEE. CDR3 length: 15 residues. The CDR3 DNA reads as TGTGCCAGCAGCGTCCGGACTAGCGGTTACAATGAGCAGTTCTTC. It yields the protein CASSVRTSGYNEQFF.